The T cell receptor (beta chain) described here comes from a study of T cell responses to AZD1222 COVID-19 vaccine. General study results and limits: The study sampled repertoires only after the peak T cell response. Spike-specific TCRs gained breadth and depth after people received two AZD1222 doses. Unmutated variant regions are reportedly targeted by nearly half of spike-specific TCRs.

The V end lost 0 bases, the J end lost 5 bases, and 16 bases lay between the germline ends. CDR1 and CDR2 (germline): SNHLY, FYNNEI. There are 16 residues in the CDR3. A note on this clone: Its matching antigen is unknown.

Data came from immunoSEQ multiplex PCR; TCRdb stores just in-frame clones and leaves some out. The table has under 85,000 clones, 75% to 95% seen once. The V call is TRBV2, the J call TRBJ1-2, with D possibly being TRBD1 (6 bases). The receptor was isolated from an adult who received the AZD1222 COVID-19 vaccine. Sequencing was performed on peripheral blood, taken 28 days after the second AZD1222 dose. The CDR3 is CASSEALRDRSYGYTF. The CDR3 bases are TGTGCCAGCAGTGAAGCGCTGAGAGACAGGTCTTATGGCTACACCTTC.